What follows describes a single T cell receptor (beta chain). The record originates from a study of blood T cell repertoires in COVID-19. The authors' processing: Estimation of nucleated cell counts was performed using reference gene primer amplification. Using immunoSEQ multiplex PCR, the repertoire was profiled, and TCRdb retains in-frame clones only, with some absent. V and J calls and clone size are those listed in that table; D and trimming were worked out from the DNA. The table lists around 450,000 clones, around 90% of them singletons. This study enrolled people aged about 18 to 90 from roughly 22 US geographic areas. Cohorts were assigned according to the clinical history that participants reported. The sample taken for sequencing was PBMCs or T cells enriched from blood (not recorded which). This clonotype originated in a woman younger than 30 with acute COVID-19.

This CDR3 is CASSELGGTDTQYF. CDR3 coding DNA: TGTGCCAGCAGTGAACTGGGAGGCACAGATACGCAGTATTTT. V usage is TRBV6-1 and J usage is TRBJ2-3; tentatively, D is TRBD2 (5 bases). Germline V gives CDR1 MNHNS, CDR2 SASEGT. V lost 2 bases and J lost 1, with 7 bases in between. This CDR3 spans 14 amino acids.